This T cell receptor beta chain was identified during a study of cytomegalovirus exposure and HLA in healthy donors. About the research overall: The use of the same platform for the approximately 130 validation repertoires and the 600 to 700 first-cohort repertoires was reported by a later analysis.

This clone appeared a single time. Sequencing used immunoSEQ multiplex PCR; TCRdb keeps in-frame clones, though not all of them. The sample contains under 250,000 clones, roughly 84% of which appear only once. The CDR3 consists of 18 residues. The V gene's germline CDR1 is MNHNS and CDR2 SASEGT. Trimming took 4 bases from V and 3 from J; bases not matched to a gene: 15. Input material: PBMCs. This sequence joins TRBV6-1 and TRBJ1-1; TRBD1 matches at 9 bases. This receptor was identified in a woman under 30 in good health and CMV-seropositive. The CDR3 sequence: CASSGQGVAYYKDTEAFF. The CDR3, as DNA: TGTGCCAGCAGTGGACAGGGGGTAGCTTATTATAAGGACACTGAAGCTTTCTTT.